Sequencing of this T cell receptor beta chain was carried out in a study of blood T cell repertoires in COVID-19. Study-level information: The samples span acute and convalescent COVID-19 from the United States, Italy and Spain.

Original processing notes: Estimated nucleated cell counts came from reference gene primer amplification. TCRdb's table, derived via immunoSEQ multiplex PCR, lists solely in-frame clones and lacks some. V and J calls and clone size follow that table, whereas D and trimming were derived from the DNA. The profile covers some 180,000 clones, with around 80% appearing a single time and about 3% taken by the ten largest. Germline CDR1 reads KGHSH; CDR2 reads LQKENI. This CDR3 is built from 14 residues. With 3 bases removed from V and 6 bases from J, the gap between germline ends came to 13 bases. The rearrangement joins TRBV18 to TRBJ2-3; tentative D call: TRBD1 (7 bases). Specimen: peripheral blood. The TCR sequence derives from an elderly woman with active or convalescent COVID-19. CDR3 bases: TGTGCCAGCTCACCGCTGACAGGGAGGGATACGCAGTATTTT. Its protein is CASSPLTGRDTQYF.